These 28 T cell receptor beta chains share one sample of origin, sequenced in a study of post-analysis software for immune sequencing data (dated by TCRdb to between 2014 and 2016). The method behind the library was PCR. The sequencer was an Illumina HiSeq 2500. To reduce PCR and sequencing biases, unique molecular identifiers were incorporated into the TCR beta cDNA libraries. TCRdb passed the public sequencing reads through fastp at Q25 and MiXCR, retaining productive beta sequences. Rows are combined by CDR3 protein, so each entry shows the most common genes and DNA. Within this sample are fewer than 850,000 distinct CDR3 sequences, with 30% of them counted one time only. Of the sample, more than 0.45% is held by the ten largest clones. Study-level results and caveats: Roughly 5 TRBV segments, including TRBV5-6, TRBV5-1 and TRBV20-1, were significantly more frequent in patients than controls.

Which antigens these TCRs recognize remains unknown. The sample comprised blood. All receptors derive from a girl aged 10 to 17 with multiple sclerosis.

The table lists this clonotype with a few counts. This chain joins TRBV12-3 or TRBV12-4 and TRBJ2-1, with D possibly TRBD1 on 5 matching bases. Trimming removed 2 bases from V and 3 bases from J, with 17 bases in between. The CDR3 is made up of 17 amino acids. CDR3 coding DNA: TGTGCCAGCAGTTTATCTCGGTGGGGCCGATACTACAATGAGCAGTTCTTC. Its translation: CASSLSRWGRYYNEQFF.

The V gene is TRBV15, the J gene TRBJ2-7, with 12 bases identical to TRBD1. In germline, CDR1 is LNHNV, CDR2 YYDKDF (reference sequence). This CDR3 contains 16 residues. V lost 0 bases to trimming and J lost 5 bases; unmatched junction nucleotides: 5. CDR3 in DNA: TGTGCCACCAGCAGAGAAGGGGGACAGGGGGCTGACGAGCAGTACTTC. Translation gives CATSREGGQGADEQYF.

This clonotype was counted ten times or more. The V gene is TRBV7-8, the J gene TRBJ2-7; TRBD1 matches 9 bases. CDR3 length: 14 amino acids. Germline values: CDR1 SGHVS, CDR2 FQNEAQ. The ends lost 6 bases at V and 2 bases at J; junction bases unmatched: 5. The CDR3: CASSFGTGTYEQYF. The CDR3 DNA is TGTGCCAGCAGTTTTGGGACAGGGACCTACGAGCAGTACTTC.

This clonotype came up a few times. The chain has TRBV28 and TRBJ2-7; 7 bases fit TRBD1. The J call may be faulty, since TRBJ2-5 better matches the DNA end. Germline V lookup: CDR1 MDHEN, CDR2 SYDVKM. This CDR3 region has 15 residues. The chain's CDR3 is CASSLPTGQGETQYF. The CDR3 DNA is TGTGCCAGCAGTTTACCGACAGGGCAGGGGGAGACCCAGTACTTC.

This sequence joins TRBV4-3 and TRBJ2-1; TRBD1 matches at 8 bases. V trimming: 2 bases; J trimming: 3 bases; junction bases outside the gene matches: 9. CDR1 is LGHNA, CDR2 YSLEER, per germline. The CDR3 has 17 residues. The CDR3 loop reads CASSQNHWTGYYNEQFF. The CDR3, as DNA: TGCGCCAGCAGCCAAAACCACTGGACAGGGTACTACAATGAGCAGTTCTTC.

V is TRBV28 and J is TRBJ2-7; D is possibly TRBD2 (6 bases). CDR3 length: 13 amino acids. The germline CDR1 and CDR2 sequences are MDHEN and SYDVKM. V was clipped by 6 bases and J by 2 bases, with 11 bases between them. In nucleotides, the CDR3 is TGTGCCAGCAGGGGGGGTGGGGCCTACGAGCAGTACTTC. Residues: CASRGGGAYEQYF. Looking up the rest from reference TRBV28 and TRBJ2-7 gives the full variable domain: DVKVTQSSRYLVKRTGEKVFLECVQDMDHENMFWYRQDPGLGLRLIYFSYDVKMKEKGDIPEGYSVSREKKERFSLILESASTNQTSMYLCASRGGGAYEQYFGPGTRLTVT.

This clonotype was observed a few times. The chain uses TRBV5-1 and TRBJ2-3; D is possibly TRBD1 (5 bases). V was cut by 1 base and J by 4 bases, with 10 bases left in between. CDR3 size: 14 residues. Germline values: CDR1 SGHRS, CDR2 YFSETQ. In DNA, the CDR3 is TGCGCCAGCAGCTTGCAGGGCCCCCCAGATACGCAGTATTTT. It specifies CASSLQGPPDTQYF.

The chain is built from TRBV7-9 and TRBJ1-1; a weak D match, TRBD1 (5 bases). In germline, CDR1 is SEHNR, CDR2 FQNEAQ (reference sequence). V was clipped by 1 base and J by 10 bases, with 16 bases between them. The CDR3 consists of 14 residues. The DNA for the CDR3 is TGTGCCAGCAGCTTAGGAGTCGGCAGGGTGGGAGCTTTCTTT. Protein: CASSLGVGRVGAFF.

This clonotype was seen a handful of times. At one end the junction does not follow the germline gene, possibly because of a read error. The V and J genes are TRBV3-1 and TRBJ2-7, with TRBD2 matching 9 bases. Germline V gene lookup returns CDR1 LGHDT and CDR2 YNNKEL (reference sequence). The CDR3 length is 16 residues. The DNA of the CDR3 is TGTGCCAGCAGCCCTTGGACTAGCGCCCGCTCCTGCGAGCAGTACTTC. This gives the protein CASSPWTSARSCEQYF.

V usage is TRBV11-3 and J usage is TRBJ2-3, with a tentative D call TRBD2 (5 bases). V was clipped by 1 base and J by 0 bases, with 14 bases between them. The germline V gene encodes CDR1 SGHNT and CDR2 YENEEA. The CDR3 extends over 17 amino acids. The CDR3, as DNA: TGTGCCAGCAGCTTAGGGAGGAGCCCCCCTAGCACAGATACGCAGTATTTT. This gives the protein CASSLGRSPPSTDTQYF.

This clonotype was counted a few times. CDR3 residues: CSAYGTSGRNEQFF. The CDR3 DNA reads TGCAGTGCTTACGGGACTAGCGGCCGCAATGAGCAGTTCTTC. The chain employs TRBV20-1 and TRBJ2-1; 11 bases align to TRBD2. CDR1 and CDR2 (germline): DFQATT, SNEGSKA (reference sequence). Unmatched junction bases numbered 6, after V lost 5 bases and J lost 6 bases. The CDR3 extends over 14 amino acids.

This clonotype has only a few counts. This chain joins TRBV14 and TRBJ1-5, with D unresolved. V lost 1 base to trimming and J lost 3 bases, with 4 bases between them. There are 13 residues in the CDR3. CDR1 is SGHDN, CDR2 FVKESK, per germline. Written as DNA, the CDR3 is TGTGCCAGCAGCCAAGCCTTCAATCAGCCCCAGCATTTT. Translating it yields CASSQAFNQPQHF.

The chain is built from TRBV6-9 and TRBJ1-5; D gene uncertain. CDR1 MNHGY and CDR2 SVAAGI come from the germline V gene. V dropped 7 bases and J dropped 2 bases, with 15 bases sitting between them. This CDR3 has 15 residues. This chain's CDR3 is CASIPSRFGNQPQHF. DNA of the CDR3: TGTGCCAGCATCCCTAGCCGGTTCGGCAATCAGCCCCAGCATTTT.

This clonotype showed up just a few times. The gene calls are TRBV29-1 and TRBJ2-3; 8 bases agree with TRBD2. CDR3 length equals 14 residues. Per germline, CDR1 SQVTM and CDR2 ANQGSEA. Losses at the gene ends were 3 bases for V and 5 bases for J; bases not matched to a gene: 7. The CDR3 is CSVEPGGIGDTQYF. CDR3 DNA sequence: TGCAGCGTTGAGCCGGGGGGGATCGGAGATACGCAGTATTTT.

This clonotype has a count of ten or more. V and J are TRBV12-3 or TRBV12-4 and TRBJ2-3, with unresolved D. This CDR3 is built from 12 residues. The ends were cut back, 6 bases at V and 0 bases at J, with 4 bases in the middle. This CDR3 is CASSRSTDTQYF. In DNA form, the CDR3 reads TGTGCCAGCAGCCGGAGCACAGATACGCAGTATTTT.

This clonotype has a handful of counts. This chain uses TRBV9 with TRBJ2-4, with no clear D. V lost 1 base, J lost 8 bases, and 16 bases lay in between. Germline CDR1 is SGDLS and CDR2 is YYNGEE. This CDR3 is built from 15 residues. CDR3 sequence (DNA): TGTGCCAGCAGCGTATTTGACACGATGGCGGACATTCAGTACTTC. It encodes CASSVFDTMADIQYF.

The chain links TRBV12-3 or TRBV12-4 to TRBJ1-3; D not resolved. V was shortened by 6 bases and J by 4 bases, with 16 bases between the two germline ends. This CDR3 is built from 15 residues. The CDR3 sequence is CASSFPPETGNTIYF. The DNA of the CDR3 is TGTGCCAGCAGCTTCCCACCAGAGACAGGAAACACCATATATTTT.

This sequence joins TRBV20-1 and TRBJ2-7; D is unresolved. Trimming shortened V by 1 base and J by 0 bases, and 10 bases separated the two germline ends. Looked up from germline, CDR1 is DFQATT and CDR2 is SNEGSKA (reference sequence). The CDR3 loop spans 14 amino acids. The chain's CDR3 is CSARGRGLSYEQYF. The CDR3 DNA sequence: TGCAGTGCTAGAGGCCGCGGCCTCTCCTACGAGCAGTACTTC.

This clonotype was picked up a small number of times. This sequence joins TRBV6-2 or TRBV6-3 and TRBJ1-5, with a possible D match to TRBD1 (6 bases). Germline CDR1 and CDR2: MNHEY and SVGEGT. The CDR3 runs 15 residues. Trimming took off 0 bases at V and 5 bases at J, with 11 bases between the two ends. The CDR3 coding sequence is TGTGCCAGCAGTTACTCAGGAGGGGGGCATCAGCCCCAGCATTTT. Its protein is CASSYSGGGHQPQHF.

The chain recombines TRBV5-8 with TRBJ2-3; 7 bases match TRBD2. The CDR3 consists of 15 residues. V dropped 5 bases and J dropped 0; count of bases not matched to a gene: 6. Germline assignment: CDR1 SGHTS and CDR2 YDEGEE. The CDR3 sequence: CASSKAGASTDTQYF. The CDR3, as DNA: TGTGCCAGCAGTAAGGCGGGAGCTAGCACAGATACGCAGTATTTT.

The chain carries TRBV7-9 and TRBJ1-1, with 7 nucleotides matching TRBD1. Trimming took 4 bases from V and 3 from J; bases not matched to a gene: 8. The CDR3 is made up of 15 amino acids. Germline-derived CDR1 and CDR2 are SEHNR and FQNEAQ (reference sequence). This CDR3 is CASSSGATGHTEAFF. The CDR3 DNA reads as TGTGCCAGCAGCTCGGGAGCGACAGGGCACACTGAAGCTTTCTTT.

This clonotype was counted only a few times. The DNA for the CDR3 is TGCAGCGTTTTAGGAGGGAGGAACTACGAGCAGTACTTC. It yields the protein CSVLGGRNYEQYF. The genes are TRBV29-1 and TRBJ2-7; D is perhaps TRBD2 (6 bases). Germline assignment: CDR1 SQVTM and CDR2 ANQGSEA. Trimming pared 5 bases from V and 3 bases from J, leaving 14 bases between. The CDR3 is made up of 13 amino acids.

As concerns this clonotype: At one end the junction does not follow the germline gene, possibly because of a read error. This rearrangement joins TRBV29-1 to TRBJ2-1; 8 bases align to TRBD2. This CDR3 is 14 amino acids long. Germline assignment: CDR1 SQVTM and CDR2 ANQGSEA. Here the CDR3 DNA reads TGCAGCGTCTTAACGTGGCGGGGGGACAATGAGCAGTTATTC. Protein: CSVLTWRGDNEQLF.

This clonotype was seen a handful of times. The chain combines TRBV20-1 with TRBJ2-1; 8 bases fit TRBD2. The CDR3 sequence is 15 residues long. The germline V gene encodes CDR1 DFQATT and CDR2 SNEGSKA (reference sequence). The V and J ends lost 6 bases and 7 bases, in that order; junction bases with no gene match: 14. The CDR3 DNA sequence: TGCAGTGCAACGGAAACGGGAGGGCCCTCGAATGAGCAGTTCTTC. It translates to CSATETGGPSNEQFF.

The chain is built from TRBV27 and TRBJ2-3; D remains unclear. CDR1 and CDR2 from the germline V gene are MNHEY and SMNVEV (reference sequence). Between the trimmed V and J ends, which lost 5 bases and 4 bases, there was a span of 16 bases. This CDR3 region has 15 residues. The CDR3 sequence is CASSPLPLKADTQYF. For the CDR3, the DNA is TGTGCCAGCAGTCCCCTGCCCCTGAAGGCAGATACGCAGTATTTT.

The CDR3 loop reads CSVRSVGANVLTF. CDR3 DNA sequence: TGCAGCGTTCGGTCTGTTGGGGCCAACGTCCTGACTTTC. This chain connects TRBV29-1 to TRBJ2-6; D is ambiguous. Trimming stripped 5 bases from V and 3 bases from J, with 8 bases between. Germline loops: CDR1 SQVTM, CDR2 ANQGSEA. CDR3 length: 13 residues.

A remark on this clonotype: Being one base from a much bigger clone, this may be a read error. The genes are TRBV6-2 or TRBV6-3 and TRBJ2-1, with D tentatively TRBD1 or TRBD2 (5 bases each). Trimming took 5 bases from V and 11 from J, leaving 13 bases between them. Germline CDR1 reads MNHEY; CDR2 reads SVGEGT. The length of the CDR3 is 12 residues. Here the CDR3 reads CASSPRGGKQFF. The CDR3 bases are TGTGCCAGCAGTCCACGTGGGGGTAAGCAGTTCTTC.

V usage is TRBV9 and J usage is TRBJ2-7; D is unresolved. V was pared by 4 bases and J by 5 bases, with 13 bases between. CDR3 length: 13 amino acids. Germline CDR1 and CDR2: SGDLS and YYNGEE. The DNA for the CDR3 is TGTGCCAGCAGCCGGTCGGCTGGGAACGAGCAGTACTTC. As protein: CASSRSAGNEQYF.